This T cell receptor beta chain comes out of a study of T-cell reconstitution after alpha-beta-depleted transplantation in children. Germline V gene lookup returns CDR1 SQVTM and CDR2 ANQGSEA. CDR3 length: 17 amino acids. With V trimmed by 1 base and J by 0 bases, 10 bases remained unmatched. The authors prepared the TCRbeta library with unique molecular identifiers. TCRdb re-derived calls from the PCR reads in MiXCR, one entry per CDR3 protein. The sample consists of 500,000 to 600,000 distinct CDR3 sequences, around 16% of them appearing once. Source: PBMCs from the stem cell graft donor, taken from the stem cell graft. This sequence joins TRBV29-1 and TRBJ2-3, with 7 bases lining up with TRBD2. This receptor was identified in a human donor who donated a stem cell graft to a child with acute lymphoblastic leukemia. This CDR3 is CSVEALYGGGSTDTQYF. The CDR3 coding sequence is TGCAGCGTTGAAGCCCTCTACGGCGGGGGTAGCACAGATACGCAGTATTTT.